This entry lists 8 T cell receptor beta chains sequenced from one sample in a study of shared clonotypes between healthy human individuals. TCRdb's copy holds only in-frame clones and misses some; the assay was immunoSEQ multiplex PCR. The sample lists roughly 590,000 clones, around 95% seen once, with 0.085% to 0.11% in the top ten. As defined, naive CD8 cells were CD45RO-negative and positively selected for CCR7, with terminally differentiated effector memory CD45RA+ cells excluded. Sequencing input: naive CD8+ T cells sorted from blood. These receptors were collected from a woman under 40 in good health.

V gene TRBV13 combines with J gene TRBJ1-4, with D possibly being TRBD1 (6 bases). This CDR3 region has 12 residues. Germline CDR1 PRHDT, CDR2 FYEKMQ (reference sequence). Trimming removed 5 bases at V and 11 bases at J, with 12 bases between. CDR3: CASSVGTRKLFF. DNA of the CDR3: TGTGCCAGCAGCGTCGGGACAAGGAAACTGTTTTTT. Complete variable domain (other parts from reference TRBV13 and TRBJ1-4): AAGVIQSPRHLIKEKRETATLKCYPIPRHDTVYWYQQGPGQDPQFLISFYEKMQSDKGSIPDRFSAQQFSDYHSELNMSSLELGDSALYFCASSVGTRKLFFGSGTQLSVL.

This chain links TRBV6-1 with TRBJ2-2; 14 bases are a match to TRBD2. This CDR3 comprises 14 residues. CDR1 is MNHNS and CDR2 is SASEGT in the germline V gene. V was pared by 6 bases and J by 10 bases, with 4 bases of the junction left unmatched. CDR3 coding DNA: TGTGCCAGCAGACGACTAGCGGGAGGGGTGGAGCTGTTTTTT. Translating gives CASRRLAGGVELFF.

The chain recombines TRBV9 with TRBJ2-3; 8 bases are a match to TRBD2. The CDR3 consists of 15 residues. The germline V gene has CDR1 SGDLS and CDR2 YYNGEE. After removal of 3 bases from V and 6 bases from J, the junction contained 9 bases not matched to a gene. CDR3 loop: CASSGSGGGRDTQYF. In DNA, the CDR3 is TGTGCCAGCAGCGGATCGGGAGGGGGACGTGATACGCAGTATTTT.

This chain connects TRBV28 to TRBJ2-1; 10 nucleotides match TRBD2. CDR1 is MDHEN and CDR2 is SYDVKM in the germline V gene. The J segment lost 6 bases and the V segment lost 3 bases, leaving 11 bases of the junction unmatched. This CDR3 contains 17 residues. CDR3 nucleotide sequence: TGTGCCAGCAGTTTCTACCGGCTAGCGGGAGCACTCAATGAGCAGTTCTTC. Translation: CASSFYRLAGALNEQFF.

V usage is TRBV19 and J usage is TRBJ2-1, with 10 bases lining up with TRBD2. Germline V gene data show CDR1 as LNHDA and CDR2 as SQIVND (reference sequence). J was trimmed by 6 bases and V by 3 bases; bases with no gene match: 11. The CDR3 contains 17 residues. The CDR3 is CASSIVGLAGVANEQFF. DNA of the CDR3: TGTGCCAGTAGTATCGTGGGGCTAGCGGGAGTTGCCAATGAGCAGTTCTTC.

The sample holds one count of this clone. The CDR3 is CASSLLLAGGYEQYF. In DNA, the CDR3 is TGTGCCAGCAGTTTGCTTCTAGCGGGAGGGTACGAGCAGTACTTC. The J gene is TRBJ2-7, the V gene TRBV28, with TRBD2 matching 12 bases. The V gene end was trimmed by 3 bases and the J gene end by 4 bases; junction bases not matched to a gene: 4. Germline lookup yields CDR1 MDHEN and CDR2 SYDVKM. The CDR3 sequence is 15 residues long.

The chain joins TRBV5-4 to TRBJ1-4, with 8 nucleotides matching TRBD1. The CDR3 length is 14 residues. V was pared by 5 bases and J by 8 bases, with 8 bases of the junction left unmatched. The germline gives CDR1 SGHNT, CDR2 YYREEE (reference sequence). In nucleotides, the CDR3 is TGTGCCAGCAGGTCGGACAGGGTGGACGAAAAACTGTTTTTT. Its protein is CASRSDRVDEKLFF.

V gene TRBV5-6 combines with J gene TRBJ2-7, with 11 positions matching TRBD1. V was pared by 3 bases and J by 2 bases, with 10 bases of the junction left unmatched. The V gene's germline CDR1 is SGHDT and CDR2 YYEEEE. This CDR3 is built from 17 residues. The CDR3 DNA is TGTGCCAGCAGCTACGCGCCGGGACAGGGGGTTCCCTACGAGCAGTACTTC. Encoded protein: CASSYAPGQGVPYEQYF.